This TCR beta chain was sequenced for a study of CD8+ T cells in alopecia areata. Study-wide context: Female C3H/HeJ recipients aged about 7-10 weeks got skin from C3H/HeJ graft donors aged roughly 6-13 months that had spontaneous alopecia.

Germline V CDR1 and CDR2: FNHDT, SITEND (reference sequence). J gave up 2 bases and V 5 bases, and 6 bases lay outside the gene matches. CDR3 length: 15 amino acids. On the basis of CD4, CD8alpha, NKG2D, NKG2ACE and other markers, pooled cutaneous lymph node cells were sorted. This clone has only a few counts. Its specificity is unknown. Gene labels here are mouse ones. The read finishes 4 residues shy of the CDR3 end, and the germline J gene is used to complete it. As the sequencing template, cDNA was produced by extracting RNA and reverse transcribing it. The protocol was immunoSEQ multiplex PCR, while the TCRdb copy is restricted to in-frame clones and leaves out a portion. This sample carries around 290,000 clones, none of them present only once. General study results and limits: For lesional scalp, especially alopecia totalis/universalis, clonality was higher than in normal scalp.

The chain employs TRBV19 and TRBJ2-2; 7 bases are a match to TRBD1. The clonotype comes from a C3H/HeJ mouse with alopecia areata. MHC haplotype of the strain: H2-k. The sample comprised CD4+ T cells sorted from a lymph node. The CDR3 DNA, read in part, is TGTGCCAGCAGATCTCGACAGGGCAACACCGGG. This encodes CASRSRQGNTG. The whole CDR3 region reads CASRSRQGNTGQLYF.